This entry features one T cell receptor beta chain sequence. This clone was detected a few times. No antigen is known for it. Base qualities are not provided; no much larger clone lies one nucleotide away. This specimen comes from a study of blood T cell repertoires in COVID-19 (dated by TCRdb to 2020 to 2021). Broadly, across the study: Collaborator samples came from the United States, Italy and Spain and covered acute and convalescent phases of COVID-19. Deeply sampled blood TCRbeta repertoires from subjects exposed to, actively infected with, or recovered from COVID-19 were included in the dataset. HLA class I and class II types, where available, came from metadata supplied by the sample provider rather than from assay-based typing. The repertoires were released in a freely available public database intended as a resource for research on the immune response to SARS-CoV-2. The samples were drawn from the first 160 participants of the ongoing ImmuneRACE study and from more than 1,000 subjects provided by 6 global collaborators. Nearly every sample came with metadata listing a de-identified subject ID, COVID-19 status, age in years and sex. The material from the prospective study consisted of cDNA or gDNA derived from T cells, B-cell-depleted T cells, or PBMCs. Beyond this particular receptor, the publication reports: How much clinical and demographic metadata was included differed by source and by participant, and the metadata was provided uncurated.

Whole blood was collected in K2EDTA tubes by collaborating institutions according to the institutions' own protocols. For TCRbeta analysis, collaborator samples were shipped as frozen whole blood, as isolated PBMCs, or as DNA extracted from either sample type. TCRbeta CDR3 regions were amplified from genomic DNA using the immunoSEQ Assay, a bias-controlled multiplex PCR. In the original analysis: The number of nucleated cells in each sample was estimated by amplification of reference gene primers within the assay. Sequence reads were collapsed and filtered to measure the absolute abundance of every unique TCRbeta CDR3 rearrangement. For each sample, productive Simpson clonality was calculated as the square root of Simpson's diversity index across productive rearrangements. TCRdb's version of the immuneACCESS table is confined to in-frame rearrangements and falls short of the full clone set. An unresolved V gene accounts for under half of the shortfall where checked; the remainder is of unknown origin. V and J calls and clone size are copied from that table; D and trimming were computed from the DNA. The sample table records 250,000 or so clones; 70% to 80% of these occur just once. The top ten constitute more than 2.5% of the sample.

V was cut back by 3 bases and J by 1 base, leaving a gap of 12 bases between them. The CDR3 holds 15 amino acids from the cysteine to the phenylalanine. The kept DNA is CDR3 alone, 45 bases in frame from the first base. CDR1 and CDR2 (LGHDT, YNNKEL) derive from the germline V gene (reference sequence). Sequenced sample: peripheral blood. The TCR originated in a woman over 75 with acute or convalescent COVID-19. The rearrangement combines TRBV3-1 (or the pseudogene TRBV3-2) with TRBJ1-1, with a weak D call of TRBD1 (5 bases match). The CDR3 corresponds to CASSQVGLGNTEAFF. The DNA sequence follows: TGTGCCAGCAGCCAGGTGGGACTGGGGAACACTGAAGCTTTCTTT.